A selection of T cell receptor beta chains follows, all from one sample in a study of cytomegalovirus exposure and HLA in healthy donors. Sequenced by immunoSEQ multiplex PCR; TCRdb stores in-frame clones only, minus some. The sample yields roughly 300,000 clones, around 86% seen once. The sample was PBMCs. The receptors here all came from a woman aged 18-30 years in good health and CMV-seronegative. Both conserved end residues are part of each CDR3. D genes are given only for firm matches. Not all rows give a size; the values are once, few, many and, for expanded clones, a class.

cdr3_aa cdr3_nt v_call clone_size d_call j_call
CASTARQGKYEQYF TGTGCCAGCACCGCCAGACAGGGTAAATACGAGCAGTACTTC TRBV28 - TRBD1 TRBJ2-7
CASTTTQGANYEQYF TGTGCCAGCACCACCACCCAGGGGGCTAACTACGAGCAGTACTTC TRBV28 - TRBD1 TRBJ2-7
CASSEGGQASNQPQHF TGTGCCAGCAGTGAAGGGGGACAGGCTAGCAATCAGCCCCAGCATTTT TRBV2 - TRBD1 TRBJ1-5
CASSRQGPTGELFF TGTGCCAGCAGCCGACAGGGCCCCACCGGGGAGCTGTTTTTT TRBV7-3 - TRBD1 TRBJ2-2
CASSLNRGRSEQYF TGTGCCAGCAGCTTAAATCGCGGGAGGAGCGAGCAGTACTTC TRBV13 few TRBD2 TRBJ2-7
CASSLAPDMGGNEKLFF TGCGCCAGCAGCTTGGCCCCCGATATGGGGGGAAATGAAAAACTGTTTTTT TRBV5-1 - - TRBJ1-4
CASSYRGFGYTF TGTGCCAGCAGTTATAGGGGGTTTGGCTACACCTTC TRBV27 - - TRBJ1-2
CASSPGLAYNEQFF TGTGCCAGCAGCCCGGGACTAGCCTACAATGAGCAGTTCTTC TRBV14 - TRBD2 TRBJ2-1
CASPLTQREQFF TGTGCCAGCCCCCTGACGCAGCGGGAGCAGTTCTTC TRBV7-8 - - TRBJ2-1
CASQRAGNTDTQYF TGTGCCTCACAGCGGGCAGGGAACACAGATACGCAGTATTTT TRBV27 - - TRBJ2-3
CASSQTTSGTPGGDTQYF TGCGCCAGCAGCCAAACCACCTCCGGGACCCCGGGGGGAGATACGCAGTATTTT TRBV4-1 - TRBD2 TRBJ2-3
CASSNLLDRGTEAFF TGTGCCAGCAGCAACCTTCTCGACCGGGGCACTGAAGCTTTCTTT TRBV27 - - TRBJ1-1
CASSLSAPGGNQPQHF TGTGCCAGCAGTTTATCGGCCCCAGGTGGTAATCAGCCCCAGCATTTT TRBV27 - - TRBJ1-5
CASSPGGNEKLFF TGTGCCAGCTCGCCGGGGGGAAATGAAAAACTGTTTTTT TRBV18 - - TRBJ1-4
CASSYSSAGTYEQYF TGTGCCAGCAGTTACTCGAGTGCGGGGACCTACGAGCAGTACTTC TRBV6-5 - - TRBJ2-7
CSVELAGGTDTQYF TGCAGCGTTGAACTAGCGGGAGGCACAGATACGCAGTATTTT TRBV29-1 - TRBD2 TRBJ2-3
CASSQDTRPGEYGYTF TGCGCCAGCAGCCAAGATACTAGGCCGGGGGAGTATGGCTACACCTTC TRBV4-1 - - TRBJ1-2
CASSQEGGTLGTDTQYF TGTGCCAGCAGCCAAGAGGGGGGGACGTTGGGCACAGATACGCAGTATTTT TRBV2 - - TRBJ2-3
CASSFGLLGTDTQYF TGTGCCAGCAGTTTCGGACTTCTGGGCACAGATACGCAGTATTTT TRBV6-6 - - TRBJ2-3
CSVERGGYGYTF TGCAGCGTTGAACGGGGGGGCTATGGCTACACCTTC TRBV29-1 - - TRBJ1-2
CASTLSGGSGEQYF TGTGCCAGCACCCTCTCGGGAGGTTCAGGCGAGCAGTACTTC TRBV7-2 - TRBD2 TRBJ2-7
CASSFGLAVSSYNEQFF TGTGCCAGCAGCTTCGGACTAGCGGTAAGCTCCTACAATGAGCAGTTCTTC TRBV5-6 - TRBD2 TRBJ2-1
CASSLTNWGEEQFF TGTGCCAGCAGCTTAACTAATTGGGGGGAAGAGCAGTTCTTC TRBV7-3 - - TRBJ2-1
CASSQRLAGEMGYEQYF TGCGCCAGCAGCCAACGACTAGCGGGAGAGATGGGCTACGAGCAGTACTTC TRBV4-3 - TRBD2 TRBJ2-7
CASSSNSFRDSQETQYF TGTGCCAGCAGTTCGAACTCCTTCCGGGACAGTCAAGAGACCCAGTACTTC TRBV28 - TRBD1 TRBJ2-5
CASSLDYGETQHF TGTGCCAGCAGCTTAGATTACGGGGAAACCCAGCATTTT TRBV11-2 - - TRBJ1-5
CASSLMGDTSYEQYF TGTGCCAGCTCACTTATGGGGGACACCTCCTACGAGCAGTACTTC TRBV18 - - TRBJ2-7
CASSLVGSNQPQHF TGTGCCAGCAGCTTGGTCGGTAGCAATCAGCCCCAGCATTTT TRBV5-6 - - TRBJ1-5
CASSLRGGTNEKLFF TGTGCCAGCAGCCTACGGGGAGGGACTAATGAAAAACTGTTTTTT TRBV2 - - TRBJ1-4
CASSISSYPTDTQYF TGTGCCAGTAGTATCTCCAGTTACCCCACAGATACGCAGTATTTT TRBV19 - - TRBJ2-3
CASSFWGRSSYEQYF TGTGCCAGCAGCTTTTGGGGGAGGAGCTCCTACGAGCAGTACTTC TRBV5-6 - - TRBJ2-7
CASSISREQYF TGTGCCAGCAGCATATCCCGCGAGCAGTACTTC TRBV11-2 - - TRBJ2-7
CASSERRVSNQPQHF TGTGCCAGCAGCGAGCGGCGGGTTAGCAATCAGCCCCAGCATTTT TRBV6-6 - - TRBJ1-5
CASSEGTSGDEQFF TGTGCCAGCAGTGAAGGGACTAGCGGAGATGAGCAGTTCTTC TRBV9 - TRBD2 TRBJ2-1
CASSEAGTGVGEQFF TGTGCCAGCAGTGAAGCCGGGACAGGGGTCGGTGAACAGTTCTTC TRBV6-1 - TRBD1 TRBJ2-1
CASSYWTSRTDTQYF TGTGCCAGCAGCTACTGGACTAGCCGGACAGATACGCAGTATTTT TRBV9 - TRBD2 TRBJ2-3
CASSLAGQGNEKLFF TGTGCCAGCAGCTTAGCGGGACAGGGGAATGAAAAACTGTTTTTT TRBV7-2 - TRBD1 TRBJ1-4
CASSESLGNTEAFF TGTGCCAGCAGTGAATCCCTAGGGAACACTGAAGCTTTCTTT TRBV25-1 - - TRBJ1-1
CAWRMTANTEAFF TGTGCCTGGAGGATGACAGCCAACACTGAAGCTTTCTTT TRBV30 once - TRBJ1-1
CASSFALAGGPGETQYF TGTGCCAGCAGTTTTGCTCTCGCGGGAGGGCCTGGGGAGACCCAGTACTTC TRBV28 - TRBD2 TRBJ2-5
CASSLGGQGQPQHF TGTGCCAGCAGTTTAGGGGGCCAAGGCCAGCCCCAGCATTTT TRBV28 - - TRBJ1-5
CASSVQTGTAQYF TGTGCCAGCAGCGTCCAGACAGGGACGGCGCAGTACTTC TRBV9 - TRBD1 TRBJ2-7
CASRSLAGPTDTQYF TGTGCCAGCCGGTCATTAGCGGGACCCACAGATACGCAGTATTTT TRBV6-5 - TRBD2 TRBJ2-3